These 25 T cell receptor beta chains share one sample of origin, sequenced in a study of blood T cell repertoires in COVID-19. Assay: immunoSEQ multiplex PCR; the TCRdb copy retains only in-frame clones and omits some. The table shows about 72,000 clones, with around 93% occurring only once. The sequencing input was peripheral blood. These receptors were collected from a woman aged 55-69 years with active COVID-19.

The chain links TRBV5-8 to TRBJ2-1; D gene unclear. Trimming pared 3 bases from V and 0 bases from J, leaving 16 bases between. CDR1 is SGHTS and CDR2 is YDEGEE in the germline V gene. The CDR3 totals 17 residues. CDR3: CASSSPPSWSSYNEQFF. CDR3 DNA: TGTGCCAGCAGCTCACCCCCAAGTTGGAGCTCCTACAATGAGCAGTTCTTC.

The J gene is TRBJ2-1, the V gene TRBV7-9, with D perhaps TRBD2 (6 bases). Germline V gene sequence: CDR1 SEHNR, CDR2 FQNEAQ (reference sequence). Trimming stripped 1 base from V and 3 bases from J, with 10 bases between. The CDR3 spans 15 residues. CDR3 sequence reads: CASSLVSGDYNEQFF. CDR3 in DNA: TGTGCCAGCAGCTTAGTTAGCGGAGACTACAATGAGCAGTTCTTC.

J is TRBJ2-7 and V is TRBV10-1, with a possible D match to TRBD1 (6 bases). Germline CDR1 WNHNN, CDR2 SYGVQD (reference sequence). Trimming removed 6 bases from V and 6 bases from J, with 12 bases in between. This CDR3 is built from 12 residues. CDR3 protein: CASSPQGREQYF. The CDR3 nucleotides read TGCGCCAGCAGCCCACAGGGTCGCGAGCAGTACTTC.

The chain joins TRBV10-3 to TRBJ2-2; D ambiguous. The CDR3 runs 12 residues. Trimming took 8 bases from V and 4 from J, leaving 8 bases between them. Germline loops: CDR1 ENHRY, CDR2 SYGVKD. CDR3 protein: CAILETTGELFF. The CDR3 region has the DNA TGTGCCATCCTAGAGACCACCGGGGAGCTGTTTTTT.

With regard to this clone: Different DNA sequences within this sample yield the same CDR3. The chain couples TRBV27 to TRBJ2-5; 8 bases line up with TRBD2. The CDR3 is made up of 14 amino acids. The V and J ends lost 3 bases and 2 bases, in that order; junction bases with no gene match: 2. Germline V gives CDR1 MNHEY, CDR2 SMNVEV (reference sequence). The CDR3, as DNA: TGTGCCAGCAGTTTTGTAGCGGGACAAGAGACCCAGTACTTC. It codes for CASSFVAGQETQYF.

The chain combines TRBV19 with TRBJ1-2; weak D call: TRBD1 (6 bases). The CDR3 spans 14 residues. Germline V gene sequence: CDR1 LNHDA, CDR2 SQIVND (reference sequence). V gave up 5 bases and J gave up 6 bases, with 16 bases separating them. CDR3 sequence: CASSGYQGLDGYTF. The CDR3 DNA reads as TGTGCCAGTAGTGGTTATCAGGGGCTTGATGGCTACACCTTC.

This chain connects TRBV7-9 to TRBJ2-7; D may be TRBD1 (7 bases). Per germline, CDR1 SEHNR and CDR2 FQNEAQ (reference sequence). V lost 3 bases and J 2 bases, leaving 26 bases between the germline ends. The CDR3 spans 19 residues. This CDR3 is CASSFFRQGLGREPYEQYF. CDR3 DNA sequence: TGTGCCAGCAGCTTCTTCAGACAGGGATTAGGGCGGGAACCCTACGAGCAGTACTTC.

The V gene is TRBV6-5, the J gene TRBJ2-7; D may be TRBD1 (5 bases). Trimming took 4 bases from V and 3 from J, leaving 10 bases between them. Germline values: CDR1 MNHEY, CDR2 SVGAGI. CDR3 length: 13 residues. The CDR3 coding sequence is TGTGCCAGCAGTTCGGACAAAAACTACGAGCAGTACTTC. Amino acids: CASSSDKNYEQYF.

J is TRBJ2-4 and V is TRBV11-2; 8 positions agree with TRBD1. Germline loops: CDR1 SGHAT, CDR2 FQNNGV. This CDR3 has 14 amino acids. J was trimmed by 8 bases and V by 3 bases; bases with no gene match: 6. CDR3: CASSLPGGLDIQYF. CDR3 sequence (DNA): TGTGCCAGCAGCTTGCCAGGGGGCCTGGACATTCAGTACTTC.

The rearrangement uses TRBV5-1 and TRBJ2-7, with 10 bases matching TRBD1. This CDR3 is built from 15 residues. Germline lookup yields CDR1 SGHRS and CDR2 YFSETQ. V lost 3 bases to trimming and J lost 4 bases; unmatched junction nucleotides: 7. The CDR3 sequence: CASSSLDRGGYEQYF. In DNA form, the CDR3 reads TGCGCCAGCAGCTCCCTGGACAGGGGGGGGTACGAGCAGTACTTC.

The V call is TRBV27, the J call TRBJ2-1, with 12 bases lining up with TRBD2. The V and J ends lost 6 bases and 9 bases, in that order; junction bases with no gene match: 9. Per germline, CDR1 MNHEY and CDR2 SMNVEV (reference sequence). The CDR3 contains 15 residues. The chain's CDR3 is CASRATSGRWGEQFF. Written as DNA, the CDR3 is TGTGCCAGCAGAGCAACTAGCGGGAGGTGGGGTGAGCAGTTCTTC.

The chain couples TRBV7-9 to TRBJ2-1, with a tentative D call TRBD2 (5 bases). Germline V lookup: CDR1 SEHNR, CDR2 FQNEAQ (reference sequence). This CDR3 is 17 amino acids long. The ends were cut back, 2 bases at V and 0 bases at J, with 14 bases in the middle. CDR3: CASSLRGLSSSYNEQFF. In DNA, the CDR3 is TGTGCCAGCAGCTTACGAGGGCTATCGAGCTCCTACAATGAGCAGTTCTTC.

The chain has TRBV2 and TRBJ2-4; the match to TRBD2 covers 10 bases. The V and J ends lost 1 base and 8 bases, in that order; junction bases with no gene match: 8. In germline, CDR1 is SNHLY, CDR2 FYNNEI. The CDR3 runs 16 residues. CDR3 coding DNA: TGTGCCAGCAGTGAAGATAGGCTAGCGGGAGAAGACATTCAGTACTTC. It translates to CASSEDRLAGEDIQYF.

The chain couples TRBV4-2 to TRBJ2-7, with D hard to call. Germline V gene data show CDR1 as LGHNA and CDR2 as YNFKEQ. Trimming shortened V by 4 bases and J by 1 base, and 14 bases separated the two germline ends. The CDR3 runs to 15 residues. Here the CDR3 DNA reads TGTGCCAGCAGCCCCCCTTTGGGCGAGTCCTACGAGCAGTACTTC. Translating gives CASSPPLGESYEQYF.

This clone turned up a few times. The V and J genes are TRBV2 and TRBJ1-1, with unresolved D. The CDR3 is 13 residues long. V dropped 6 bases and J dropped 2 bases, with 10 bases sitting between them. From germline, CDR1 is SNHLY and CDR2 FYNNEI. CDR3 DNA: TGTGCCAGCAGGGTTACAGAAAACACTGAAGCTTTCTTT. Translating it yields CASRVTENTEAFF.

The V call is TRBV7-8, the J call TRBJ2-1; TRBD2 is a possible D gene (6 bases). Per germline, CDR1 SGHVS and CDR2 FQNEAQ. The CDR3 contains 15 residues. V shed 5 bases and J shed 2 bases, with 13 bases lying between them. CDR3 region: CASSLGSPTYNEQFF. In DNA form, the CDR3 reads TGTGCCAGCAGCCTCGGGAGCCCGACCTACAATGAGCAGTTCTTC. Using reference TRBV7-8 and TRBJ2-1 for the parts outside the CDR3, the full variable domain is GAGVSQSPRYKVAKRGQDVALRCDPISGHVSLFWYQQALGQGPEFLTYFQNEAQLDKSGLPSDRFFAERPEGSVSTLKIQRTQQEDSAVYLCASSLGSPTYNEQFFGPGTRLTVL.

V and J are TRBV18 and TRBJ2-5, with D possibly TRBD1 on 5 matching bases. The CDR3 loop spans 13 amino acids. V was shortened by 3 bases and J by 2 bases, with 7 bases between the two germline ends. Germline V CDR1 and CDR2: KGHSH, LQKENI. The CDR3 region has the DNA TGTGCCAGCTCACCTCGGACACAAGAGACCCAGTACTTC. Protein product: CASSPRTQETQYF. Drawing the rest from reference TRBV18 and TRBJ2-5, the complete variable domain is NAGVMQNPRHLVRRRGQEARLRCSPMKGHSHVYWYRQLPEEGLKFMVYLQKENIIDESGMPKERFSAEFPKEGPSILRIQQVVRGDSAAYFCASSPRTQETQYFGPGTRLLVL.

The chain employs TRBV28 and TRBJ2-7; 9 bases map to TRBD2. V shed 7 bases and J 0 bases; nucleotides not matched to a gene: 16. CDR3 length: 18 residues. In germline, CDR1 is MDHEN, CDR2 SYDVKM. The CDR3 sequence: CASTSLPTSGPSSYEQYF. As DNA, the CDR3 is TGTGCCAGCACCTCTCTCCCCACTAGCGGGCCTAGCTCCTACGAGCAGTACTTC.

This chain joins TRBV18 and TRBJ2-5; 8 nucleotides match TRBD1. The length of the CDR3 is 16 residues. The J segment lost 1 base and the V segment lost 3 bases, leaving 7 bases of the junction unmatched. Germline values: CDR1 KGHSH, CDR2 LQKENI. CDR3 loop: CASSPGDRSIQETQYF. CDR3 coding DNA: TGTGCCAGCTCACCGGGGGACAGGAGCATCCAAGAGACCCAGTACTTC.

The chain uses TRBV28 and TRBJ2-1, with 14 bases matching TRBD2. This CDR3 has 17 residues. Germline CDR1 reads MDHEN; CDR2 reads SYDVKM. With 4 bases clipped from V and 6 bases from J, the junction kept 8 bases outside the gene matches. CDR3 in DNA: TGTGCCAGCAGTTCTAACCTCGGGACTAGCGGGAGCAATGAGCAGTTCTTC. Residues: CASSSNLGTSGSNEQFF.

The chain has TRBV3-1 (or the pseudogene TRBV3-2) and TRBJ2-1, with TRBD2 matching over 10 bases. CDR1 is LGHDT and CDR2 is YNNKEL in the germline V gene (reference sequence). After removal of 4 bases from V and 4 bases from J, the junction contained 4 bases not matched to a gene. The CDR3 extends over 15 amino acids. CDR3 region: CASSRSGGQYNEQFF. The CDR3 DNA is TGTGCCAGCAGCCGTAGCGGGGGGCAATACAATGAGCAGTTCTTC.

The rearrangement uses TRBV19 and TRBJ2-2; tentative D call: TRBD2 (6 bases). V was clipped by 0 bases and J by 3 bases, with 8 bases between them. This CDR3 has 15 amino acids. Per germline, CDR1 LNHDA and CDR2 SQIVND (reference sequence). DNA for the CDR3: TGTGCCAGTAGTATAGACAGGGACTACACCGGGGAGCTGTTTTTT. Its protein is CASSIDRDYTGELFF.

V and J are TRBV6-6 and TRBJ2-4, with 7 bases identical to TRBD2. The CDR3 totals 15 residues. Trimming cost V 6 bases and J 8 bases; bases outside gene matches: 13. The germline CDR1 and CDR2 sequences are MNHNY and SVGAGI (reference sequence). CDR3 in amino acids: CASSPPGTTRHIQYF. Here the CDR3 DNA reads TGTGCCAGCAGCCCCCCCGGGACTACACGGCACATTCAGTACTTC.

The rearrangement joins TRBV18 to TRBJ1-5; possible D gene TRBD1, 5 bases. Germline loops: CDR1 KGHSH, CDR2 LQKENI. Trimming took off 6 bases at V and 0 bases at J, with 12 bases between the two ends. The CDR3 length is 15 residues. Here the CDR3 DNA reads TGTGCCAGCTCCCATGGACACCATAGCAATCAGCCCCAGCATTTT. Translation: CASSHGHHSNQPQHF.

The V call is TRBV11-2, the J call TRBJ1-3; TRBD1 agrees at 7 bases. Germline loops: CDR1 SGHAT, CDR2 FQNNGV. J lost 6 bases, V lost 1 base, and 9 bases had no gene match. The length of the CDR3 is 16 residues. CDR3 bases: TGTGCCAGCAGCTTAGGGAGAGGGACAGCTACAAACACCATATATTTT. This sequence encodes CASSLGRGTATNTIYF.